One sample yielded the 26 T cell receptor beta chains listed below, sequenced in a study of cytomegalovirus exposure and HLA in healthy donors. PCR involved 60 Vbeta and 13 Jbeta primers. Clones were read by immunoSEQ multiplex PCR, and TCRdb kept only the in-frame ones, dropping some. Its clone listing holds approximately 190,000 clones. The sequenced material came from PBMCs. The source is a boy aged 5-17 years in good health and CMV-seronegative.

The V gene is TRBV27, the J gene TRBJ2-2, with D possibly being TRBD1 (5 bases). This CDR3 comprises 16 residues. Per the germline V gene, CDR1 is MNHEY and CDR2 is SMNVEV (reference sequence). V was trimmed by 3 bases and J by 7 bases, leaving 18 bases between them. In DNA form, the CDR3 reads TGTGCCAGCAGTTTTATCTCGAAAGGGGCGAACGGGGAGCTGTTTTTT. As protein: CASSFISKGANGELFF.

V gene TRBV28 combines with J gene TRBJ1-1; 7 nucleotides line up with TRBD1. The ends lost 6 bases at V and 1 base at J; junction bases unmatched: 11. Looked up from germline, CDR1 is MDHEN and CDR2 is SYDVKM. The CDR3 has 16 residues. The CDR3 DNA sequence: TGTGCCAGCAGACCGCCCCCAGGGACAGAGAACACTGAAGCTTTCTTT. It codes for CASRPPPGTENTEAFF.

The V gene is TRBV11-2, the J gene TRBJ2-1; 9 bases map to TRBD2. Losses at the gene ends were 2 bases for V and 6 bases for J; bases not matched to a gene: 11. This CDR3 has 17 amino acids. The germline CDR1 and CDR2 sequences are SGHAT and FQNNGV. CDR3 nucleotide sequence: TGTGCCAGCAGCTTACGGTTAGGCGGGGGGGTGACCAATGAGCAGTTCTTC. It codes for CASSLRLGGGVTNEQFF.

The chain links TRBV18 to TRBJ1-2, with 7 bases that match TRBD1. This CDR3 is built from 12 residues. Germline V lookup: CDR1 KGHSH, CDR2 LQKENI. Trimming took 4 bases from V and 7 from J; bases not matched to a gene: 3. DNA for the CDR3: TGTGCCAGCTCACTAGACAGGGTTGGCTACACCTTC. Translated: CASSLDRVGYTF.

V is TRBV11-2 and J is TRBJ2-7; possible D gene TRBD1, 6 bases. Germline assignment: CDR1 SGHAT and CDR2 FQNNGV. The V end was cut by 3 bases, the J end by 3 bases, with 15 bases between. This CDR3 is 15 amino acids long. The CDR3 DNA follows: TGTGCCAGCAGCTTGATCGGAACGGACAGCTACGAGCAGTACTTC. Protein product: CASSLIGTDSYEQYF.

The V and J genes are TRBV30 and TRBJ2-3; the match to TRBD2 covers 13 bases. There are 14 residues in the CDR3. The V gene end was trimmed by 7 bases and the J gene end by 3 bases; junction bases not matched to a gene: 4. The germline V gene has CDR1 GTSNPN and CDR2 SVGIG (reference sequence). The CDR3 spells CASTSGGATDTQYF. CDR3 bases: TGTGCCTCCACTAGCGGGGGGGCGACAGATACGCAGTATTTT. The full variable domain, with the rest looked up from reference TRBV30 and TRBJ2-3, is SQTIHQWPATLVQPVGSPLSLECTVEGTSNPNLYWYRQAAGRGLQLLFYSVGIGQISSEVPQNLSASRPQDRQFILSSKKLLLSDSGFYLCASTSGGATDTQYFGPGTRLTVL.

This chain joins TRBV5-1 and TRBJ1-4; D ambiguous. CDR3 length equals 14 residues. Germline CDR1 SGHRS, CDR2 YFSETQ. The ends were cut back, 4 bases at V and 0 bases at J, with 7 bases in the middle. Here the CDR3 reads CASSEGATNEKLFF. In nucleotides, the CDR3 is TGCGCCAGCAGCGAAGGAGCAACTAATGAAAAACTGTTTTTT.

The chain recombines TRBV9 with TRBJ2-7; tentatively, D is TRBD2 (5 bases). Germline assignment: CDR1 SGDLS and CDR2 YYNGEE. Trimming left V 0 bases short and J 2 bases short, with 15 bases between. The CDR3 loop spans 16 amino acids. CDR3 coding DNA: TGTGCCAGCAGCGTAGCTGTAGGGAGCGGAGCCTACGAGCAGTACTTC. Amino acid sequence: CASSVAVGSGAYEQYF.

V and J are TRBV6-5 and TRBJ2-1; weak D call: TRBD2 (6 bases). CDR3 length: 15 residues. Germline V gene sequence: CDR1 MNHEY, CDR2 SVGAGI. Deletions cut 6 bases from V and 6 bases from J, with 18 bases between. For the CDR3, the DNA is TGTGCCAGCAGGACCGAGGACTACCGATTCAATGAGCAGTTCTTC. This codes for CASRTEDYRFNEQFF.

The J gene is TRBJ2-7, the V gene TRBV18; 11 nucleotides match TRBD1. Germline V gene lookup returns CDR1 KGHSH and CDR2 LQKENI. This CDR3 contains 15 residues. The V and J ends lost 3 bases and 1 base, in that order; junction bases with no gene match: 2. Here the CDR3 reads CASSPGQGVSYEQYF. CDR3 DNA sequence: TGTGCCAGCTCACCGGGACAGGGGGTTTCCTACGAGCAGTACTTC.

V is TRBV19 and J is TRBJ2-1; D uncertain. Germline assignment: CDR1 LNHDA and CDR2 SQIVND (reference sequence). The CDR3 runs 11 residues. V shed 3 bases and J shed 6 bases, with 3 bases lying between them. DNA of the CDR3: TGTGCCAGTAGTATTCTCAATGAGCAGTTCTTC. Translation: CASSILNEQFF.

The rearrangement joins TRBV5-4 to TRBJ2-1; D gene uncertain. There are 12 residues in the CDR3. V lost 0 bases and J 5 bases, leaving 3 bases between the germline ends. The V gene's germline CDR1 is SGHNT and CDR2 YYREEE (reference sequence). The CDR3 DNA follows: TGTGCCAGCAGCTTGGGCGACAATGAGCAGTTCTTC. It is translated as CASSLGDNEQFF.

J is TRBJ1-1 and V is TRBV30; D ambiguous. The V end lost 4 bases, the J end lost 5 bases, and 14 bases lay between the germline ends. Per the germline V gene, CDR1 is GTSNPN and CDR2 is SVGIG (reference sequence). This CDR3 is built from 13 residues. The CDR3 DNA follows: TGTGCCTGGAACGCGGAGCCGGGGACTGAAGCTTTCTTT. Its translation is CAWNAEPGTEAFF.

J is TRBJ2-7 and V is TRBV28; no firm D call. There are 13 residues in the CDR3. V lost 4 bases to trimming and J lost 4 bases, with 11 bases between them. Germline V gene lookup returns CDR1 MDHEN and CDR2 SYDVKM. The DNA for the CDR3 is TGTGCCAGCAGTTCGCTACAGCTGTACGAGCAGTACTTC. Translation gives CASSSLQLYEQYF.

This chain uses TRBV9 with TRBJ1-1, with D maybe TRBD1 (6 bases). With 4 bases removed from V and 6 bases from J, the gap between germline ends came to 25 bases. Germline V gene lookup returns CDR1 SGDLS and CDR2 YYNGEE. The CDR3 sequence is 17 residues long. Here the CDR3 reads CASSYREPSSEAPEAFF. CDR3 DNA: TGTGCCAGCAGCTACAGGGAGCCATCGAGTGAAGCCCCTGAAGCTTTCTTT.

CDR3 region: CASSQRREGSATQYF. CDR3 bases: TGCGCCAGCAGCCAGAGGAGGGAGGGGAGCGCTACGCAGTATTTT. The chain carries TRBV4-3 and TRBJ2-3; 7 bases map to TRBD2. The CDR3 consists of 15 residues. Germline assignment: CDR1 LGHNA and CDR2 YSLEER. V shed 3 bases, J shed 8 bases, and the junction held 11 bases outside the gene matches.

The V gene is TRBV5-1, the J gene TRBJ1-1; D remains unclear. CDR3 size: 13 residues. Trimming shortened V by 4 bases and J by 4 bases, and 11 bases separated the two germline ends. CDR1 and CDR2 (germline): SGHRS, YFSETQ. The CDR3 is CASSMTRGTEAFF. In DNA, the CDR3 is TGCGCCAGCAGCATGACCCGGGGCACTGAAGCTTTCTTT.

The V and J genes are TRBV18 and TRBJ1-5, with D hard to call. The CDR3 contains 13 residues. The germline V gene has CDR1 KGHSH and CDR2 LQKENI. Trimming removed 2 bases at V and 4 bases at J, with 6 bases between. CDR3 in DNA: TGTGCCAGCTCACCAGGGCAGAATCAGCCCCAGCATTTT. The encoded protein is CASSPGQNQPQHF.

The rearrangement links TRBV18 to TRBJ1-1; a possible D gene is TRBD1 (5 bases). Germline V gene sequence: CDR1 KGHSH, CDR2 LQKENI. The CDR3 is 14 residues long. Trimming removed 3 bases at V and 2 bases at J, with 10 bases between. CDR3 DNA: TGTGCCAGCTCACCCGACAGTCTAAACACTGAAGCTTTCTTT. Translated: CASSPDSLNTEAFF.

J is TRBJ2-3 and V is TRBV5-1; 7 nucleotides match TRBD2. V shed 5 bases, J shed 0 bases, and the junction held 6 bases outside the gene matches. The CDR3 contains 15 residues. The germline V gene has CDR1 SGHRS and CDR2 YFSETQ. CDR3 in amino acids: CASSSQRGSTDTQYF. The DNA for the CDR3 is TGCGCCAGCAGTAGTCAGCGGGGAAGCACAGATACGCAGTATTTT.

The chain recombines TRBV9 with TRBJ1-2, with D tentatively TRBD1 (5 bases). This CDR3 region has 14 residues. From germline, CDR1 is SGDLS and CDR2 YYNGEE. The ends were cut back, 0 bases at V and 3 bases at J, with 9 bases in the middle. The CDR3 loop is CASSVATGDYGYTF. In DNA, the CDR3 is TGTGCCAGCAGCGTAGCTACGGGGGACTATGGCTACACCTTC.

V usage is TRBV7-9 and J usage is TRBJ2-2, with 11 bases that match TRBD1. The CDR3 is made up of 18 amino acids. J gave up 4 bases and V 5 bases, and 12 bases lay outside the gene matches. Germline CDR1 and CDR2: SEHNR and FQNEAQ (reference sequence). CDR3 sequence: CASSTSKMGQGGTGELFF. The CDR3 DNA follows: TGTGCCAGCAGCACTAGCAAAATGGGACAGGGGGGCACCGGGGAGCTGTTTTTT.

Here the CDR3 reads CASSGGLAGVPGEQYF. CDR3 coding DNA: TGTGCCAGCAGCGGGGGACTAGCGGGGGTACCCGGGGAGCAGTACTTC. The chain couples TRBV5-4 to TRBJ2-7; TRBD2 aligns across 14 bases. Germline loops: CDR1 SGHNT, CDR2 YYREEE (reference sequence). This CDR3 contains 16 residues. J was trimmed by 7 bases and V by 4 bases; bases with no gene match: 10.

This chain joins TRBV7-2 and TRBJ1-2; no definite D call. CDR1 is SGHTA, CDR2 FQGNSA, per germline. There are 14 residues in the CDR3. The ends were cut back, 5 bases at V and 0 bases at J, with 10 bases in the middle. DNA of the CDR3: TGTGCCAGCAGCCAGAGGGAAGCTAACTATGGCTACACCTTC. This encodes CASSQREANYGYTF.

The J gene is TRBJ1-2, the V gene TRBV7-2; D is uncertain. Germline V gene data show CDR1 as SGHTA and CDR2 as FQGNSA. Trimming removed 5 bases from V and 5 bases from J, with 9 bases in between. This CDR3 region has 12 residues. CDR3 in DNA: TGTGCCAGCAGCGGTGCCGGGTATGGCTACACCTTC. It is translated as CASSGAGYGYTF.

The CDR3 bases are TGCGCCAGCAGCCCAGACCCCCCGACGAGGATGAACACTGAAGCTTTCTTT. This gives the protein CASSPDPPTRMNTEAFF. The chain has TRBV4-1 and TRBJ1-1, with no clear D. V shed 4 bases and J shed 0 bases, with 18 bases lying between them. Germline assignment: CDR1 MGHRA and CDR2 YSYEKL. The CDR3 consists of 17 residues.